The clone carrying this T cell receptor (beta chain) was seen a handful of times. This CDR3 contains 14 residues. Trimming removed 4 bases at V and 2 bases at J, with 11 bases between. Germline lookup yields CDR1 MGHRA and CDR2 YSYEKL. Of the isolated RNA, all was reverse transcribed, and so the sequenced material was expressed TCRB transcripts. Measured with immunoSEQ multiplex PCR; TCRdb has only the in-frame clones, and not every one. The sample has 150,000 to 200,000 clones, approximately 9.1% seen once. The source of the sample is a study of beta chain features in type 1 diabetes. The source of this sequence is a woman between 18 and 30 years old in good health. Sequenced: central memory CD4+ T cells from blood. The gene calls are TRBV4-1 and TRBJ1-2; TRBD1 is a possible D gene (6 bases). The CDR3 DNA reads TGCGCCAGCAGCCCAGTTGGACAGAACTATGGCTACACCTTC. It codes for CASSPVGQNYGYTF.